The T cell receptor (beta chain) described here comes from a study of T cell repertoires in cytomegalovirus infection. Turning to the study itself: HLA-B-restricted CMV epitopes that are well studied, plus recently identified HLA-C-restricted ones, were used by the study. Matching HLA type, along with CMV infection, was indicated by public TCR beta signatures. Study results and limitations: The study identified carriers of CMV plus the relevant HLA from cumulative public TCR beta family frequency.

The CDR3 spans 14 residues. The germline CDR1 and CDR2 sequences are SGHTA and FQGNSA. The V gene lost 5 bases and the J gene lost 1 base, with 11 bases spanning the gap. In the case of this clonotype: As yet, its antigen is unknown.

TCRdb used MiXCR to reprocess the reads, holding one entry per CDR3 protein. Of 450,000 to 650,000 distinct CDR3 sequences in the sample, roughly 43% were seen once. The sequence derives from a human donor in good health (CMV status not recorded). Some clones in this sample may be carry-over from other donors' samples. This sample comprised cultured PBMCs, obtained from culture after CMV antigen stimulation. J is TRBJ2-5 and V is TRBV7-2; perhaps TRBD1 as D (6 bases). This CDR3 is CASSLGTLQETQYF. CDR3 in DNA: TGTGCCAGCAGCCTAGGGACACTCCAAGAGACCCAGTACTTC.